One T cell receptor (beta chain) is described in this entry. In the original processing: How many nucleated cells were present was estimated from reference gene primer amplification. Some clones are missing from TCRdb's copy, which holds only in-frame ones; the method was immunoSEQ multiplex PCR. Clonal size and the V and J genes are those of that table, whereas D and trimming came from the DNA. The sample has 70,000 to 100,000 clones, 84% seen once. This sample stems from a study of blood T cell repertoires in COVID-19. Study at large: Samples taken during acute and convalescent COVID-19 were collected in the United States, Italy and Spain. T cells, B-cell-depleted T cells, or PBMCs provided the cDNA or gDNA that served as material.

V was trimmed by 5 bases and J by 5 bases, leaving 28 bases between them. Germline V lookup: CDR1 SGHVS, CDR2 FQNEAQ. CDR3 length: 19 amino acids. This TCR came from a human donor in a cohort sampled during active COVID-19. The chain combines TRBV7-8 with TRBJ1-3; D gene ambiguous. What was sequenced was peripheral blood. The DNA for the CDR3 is TGTGCCAGCAGCCCCCAGTGGGTCGGGATGGTCACCCCAAGAAACACCATATATTTT. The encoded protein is CASSPQWVGMVTPRNTIYF. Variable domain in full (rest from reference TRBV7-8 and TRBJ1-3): GAGVSQSPRYKVAKRGQDVALRCDPISGHVSLFWYQQALGQGPEFLTYFQNEAQLDKSGLPSDRFFAERPEGSVSTLKIQRTQQEDSAVYLCASSPQWVGMVTPRNTIYFGEGSWLTVV.